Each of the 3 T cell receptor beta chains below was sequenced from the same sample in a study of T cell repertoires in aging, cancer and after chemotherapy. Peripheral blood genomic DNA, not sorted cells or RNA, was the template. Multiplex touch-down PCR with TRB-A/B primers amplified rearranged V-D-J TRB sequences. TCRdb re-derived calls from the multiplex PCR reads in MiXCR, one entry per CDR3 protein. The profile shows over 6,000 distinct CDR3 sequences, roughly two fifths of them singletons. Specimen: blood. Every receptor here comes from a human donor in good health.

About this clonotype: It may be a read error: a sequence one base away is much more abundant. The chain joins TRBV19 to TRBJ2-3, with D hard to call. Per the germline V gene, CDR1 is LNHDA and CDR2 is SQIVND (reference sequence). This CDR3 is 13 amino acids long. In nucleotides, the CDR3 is TGTACCAGTAGTATAAGGGGCACAGATACGCAGTATTTT. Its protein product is CTSSIRGTDTQYF.

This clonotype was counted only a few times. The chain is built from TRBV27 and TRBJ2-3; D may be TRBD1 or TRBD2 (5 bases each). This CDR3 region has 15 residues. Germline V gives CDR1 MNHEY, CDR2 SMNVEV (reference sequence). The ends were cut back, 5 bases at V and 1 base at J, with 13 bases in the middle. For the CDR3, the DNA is TGTGCCAGCAGTCCTGAGGTGGGGGGCACAGATACGCAGTATTTT. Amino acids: CASSPEVGGTDTQYF.

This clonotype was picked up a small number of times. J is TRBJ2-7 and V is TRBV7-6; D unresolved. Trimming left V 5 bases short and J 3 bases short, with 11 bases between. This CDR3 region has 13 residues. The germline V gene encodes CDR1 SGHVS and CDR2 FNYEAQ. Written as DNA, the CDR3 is TGTGCCAGCAGCCCCGGACCTAACTACGAGCAGTACTTC. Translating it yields CASSPGPNYEQYF.